This T cell receptor beta chain was captured by sequencing in a study of blood T cell repertoires in COVID-19. Study-wide background: Acute-phase and convalescent COVID-19 samples originated in the United States, Italy and Spain. PBMCs, B-cell-depleted T cells, or T cells provided the cDNA or gDNA that made up the material.

As handled by the study authors: Counts of nucleated cells, estimated from reference gene primer amplification, were obtained. Sequenced by immunoSEQ multiplex PCR; TCRdb stores in-frame clones only, minus some. V and J calls and clone size are as listed in that table; D and trimming were resolved from the DNA. Counted here are over 250,000 clones, around 90% occurring once; the ten biggest clones make up approximately 2.2%. CDR3 size: 12 residues. Germline V gives CDR1 SNHLY, CDR2 FYNNEI. V lost 6 bases and J 4 bases, leaving 9 bases between the germline ends. The receptor's source is a man between 50 and 59 years old with acute or convalescent COVID-19. The specimen sequenced was peripheral blood. The chain employs TRBV2 and TRBJ1-2; the D gene is possibly TRBD1 (5 bases). CDR3 bases: TGTGCCAGCAGGACAGACCTCTATGGCTACACCTTC. Protein sequence: CASRTDLYGYTF.